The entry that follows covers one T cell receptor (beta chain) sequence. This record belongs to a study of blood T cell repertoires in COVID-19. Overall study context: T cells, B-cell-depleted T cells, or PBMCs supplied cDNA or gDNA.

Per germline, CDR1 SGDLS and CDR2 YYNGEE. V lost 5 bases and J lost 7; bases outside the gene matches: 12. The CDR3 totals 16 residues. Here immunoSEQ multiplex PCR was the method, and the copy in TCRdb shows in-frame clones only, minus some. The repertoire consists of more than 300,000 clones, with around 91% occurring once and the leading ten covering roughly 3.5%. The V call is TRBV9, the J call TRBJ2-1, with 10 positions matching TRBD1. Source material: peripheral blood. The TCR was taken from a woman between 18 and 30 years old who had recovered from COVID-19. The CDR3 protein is CASRGETGGAYNEQFF. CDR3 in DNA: TGTGCCAGCAGGGGAGAGACAGGGGGCGCGTATAATGAGCAGTTCTTC.